This passage covers 27 T cell receptor beta chains from one sample sequenced in a study of OX40 agonist ivuxolimab in advanced cancers. The protocol was immunoSEQ multiplex PCR, while the TCRdb copy is restricted to in-frame clones and leaves out a portion. The table records about 67,000 clones, around 80% of them present only once. The sequencing here drew on CD4+ or CD8+ T cells sorted from blood, taken in a trial of the OX40 agonist ivuxolimab. The origin of the receptors is an adult with an advanced solid tumor such as melanoma, head and neck, liver or kidney cancer.

CDR3 amino acids: CASSETLGTQYF. The DNA for the CDR3 is TGTGCCAGCAGTGAAACCCTGGGTACGCAGTATTTT. The chain uses TRBV25-1 and TRBJ2-3, with D unresolved. The CDR3 runs 12 residues. The V end lost 2 bases, the J end lost 8 bases, and 8 bases lay between the germline ends. Germline CDR1 is MGHDK and CDR2 is SYGVNS. Combining the CDR3 with reference TRBV25-1 and TRBJ2-3 gives the whole variable domain EADIYQTPRYLVIGTGKKITLECSQTMGHDKMYWYQQDPGMELHLIHYSYGVNSTEKGDLSSESTVSRIRTEHFPLTLESARPSHTSQYLCASSETLGTQYFGPGTRLTVL.

This rearrangement joins TRBV27 to TRBJ1-2; TRBD1 aligns across 8 bases. V gave up 6 bases and J gave up 3 bases; unmatched junction bases: 9. The CDR3 extends over 15 amino acids. The V gene's germline CDR1 is MNHEY and CDR2 SMNVEV (reference sequence). The CDR3 DNA reads TGTGCCAGCAGGGGGAACAGGGGGGATGACTATGGCTACACCTTC. Residues: CASRGNRGDDYGYTF.

This clone was detected only a few times. The chain joins TRBV7-2 to TRBJ1-6; D is possibly TRBD1 (5 bases). CDR1 is SGHTA, CDR2 FQGNSA, per germline. The CDR3 consists of 16 residues. Trimming stripped 0 bases from V and 9 bases from J, with 15 bases between. CDR3 coding DNA: TGTGCCAGCAGCTTAGCTGCACCGCCTCAGGGTTCACCCCTCCACTTT. Amino acid sequence: CASSLAAPPQGSPLHF. The whole variable domain, remainder taken from reference TRBV7-2 and TRBJ1-6, is GAGVSQSPSNKVTEKGKDVELRCDPISGHTALYWYRQSLGQGLEFLIYFQGNSAPDKSGLPSDRFSAERTGGSVSTLTIQRTQQEDSAVYLCASSLAAPPQGSPLHFGNGTRLTVT.

The gene calls are TRBV2 and TRBJ1-5; no firm D call. Per germline, CDR1 SNHLY and CDR2 FYNNEI. The CDR3 contains 15 residues. V lost 7 bases to trimming and J lost 0 bases, with 13 bases between them. CDR3 in amino acids: CASIPNGYSNQPQHF. The CDR3 DNA sequence: TGTGCCAGCATACCCAACGGATATAGCAATCAGCCCCAGCATTTT.

The chain combines TRBV28 with TRBJ1-5; D ambiguous. This CDR3 is built from 14 residues. Germline V CDR1 and CDR2: MDHEN, SYDVKM. The germline V and J ends were trimmed by 6 bases and 5 bases, with 14 bases remaining between them. CDR3: CASRGSGPYQPQHF. The CDR3 bases are TGTGCCAGCAGGGGGAGCGGGCCGTATCAGCCCCAGCATTTT.

This clone appeared once. The chain employs TRBV28 and TRBJ2-3; 8 positions match TRBD2. The CDR3 consists of 16 residues. Germline V gives CDR1 MDHEN, CDR2 SYDVKM. The ends lost 4 bases at V and 1 base at J; junction bases unmatched: 7. The CDR3 DNA reads as TGTGCCAGCAGTTCCCCCCCGGGGGGGCGCACAGATACGCAGTATTTT. Translating it yields CASSSPPGGRTDTQYF. The full variable domain, rest sourced from reference TRBV28 and TRBJ2-3, is DVKVTQSSRYLVKRTGEKVFLECVQDMDHENMFWYRQDPGLGLRLIYFSYDVKMKEKGDIPEGYSVSREKKERFSLILESASTNQTSMYLCASSSPPGGRTDTQYFGPGTRLTVL.

The rearrangement links TRBV18 to TRBJ1-6; maybe TRBD1 (5 bases). CDR3 length: 16 residues. Germline assignment: CDR1 KGHSH and CDR2 LQKENI. V was pared by 3 bases and J by 6 bases, with 15 bases between. Written as DNA, the CDR3 is TGTGCCAGCTCACCCAAGACAGCTCAGGCTAATTCACCCCTCCACTTT. Its translation is CASSPKTAQANSPLHF.

Comment on this clone: One end of the junction is discordant with germline, which a read error may explain. This chain connects TRBV12-5 to TRBJ1-4; D is unresolved. The CDR3 extends over 18 amino acids. CDR1 LGHNT and CDR2 FRNRAP come from the germline V gene. The CDR3 loop is CASGWCSIWAPSNKKLFF. DNA for the CDR3: TGTGCTAGTGGTTGGTGTTCGATATGGGCCCCTTCTAATAAAAAACTGTTTTTT.

The CDR3 reads CASSYRVGTSGNTIYF. Written as DNA, the CDR3 is TGTGCCAGCAGTTATAGGGTAGGGACCTCTGGAAACACCATATATTTT. This chain uses TRBV6-5 with TRBJ1-3; D is possibly TRBD1 (5 bases). Trimming pared 3 bases from V and 0 bases from J, leaving 12 bases between. From germline, CDR1 is MNHEY and CDR2 SVGAGI. The CDR3 runs to 16 residues.

This clone was observed a handful of times. The chain carries TRBV7-9 and TRBJ1-6; no reliable D call. The CDR3 runs to 12 residues. Deletions cut 5 bases from V and 13 bases from J, with 12 bases between. The germline V gene has CDR1 SEHNR and CDR2 FQNEAQ (reference sequence). The CDR3 DNA follows: TGTGCCAGCAGCCCATCGGTTGGCCCCCTCCACTTT. It codes for CASSPSVGPLHF.

The CDR3 sequence: CASRPGLADWEQYF. The CDR3, as DNA: TGCGCCAGCAGACCGGGACTAGCGGATTGGGAGCAGTACTTC. The chain is built from TRBV5-1 and TRBJ2-7; 11 bases fit TRBD2. The CDR3 has 14 residues. Germline CDR1 SGHRS, CDR2 YFSETQ. The trim removed 5 bases at V and 7 bases at J, leaving 8 bases unmatched.

The V call is TRBV27, the J call TRBJ1-2; no clear D. This CDR3 contains 13 residues. Germline V gene sequence: CDR1 MNHEY, CDR2 SMNVEV (reference sequence). The V gene lost 5 bases and the J gene lost 0 bases, with 7 bases spanning the gap. The CDR3 DNA follows: TGTGCCAGCAGTCTAAGCCCTAACTATGGCTACACCTTC. Translation gives CASSLSPNYGYTF.

This clone appeared once. The rearrangement links TRBV7-8 to TRBJ2-1, with D possibly being TRBD1 or TRBD2 (5 bases each). Germline V CDR1 and CDR2: SGHVS, FQNEAQ. Trimming left V 5 bases short and J 4 bases short, with 18 bases between. The CDR3 sequence is 16 residues long. The CDR3: CASSDNPGPSYNEQFF. For the CDR3, the DNA is TGTGCCAGCAGCGATAACCCGGGACCTTCTTACAATGAGCAGTTCTTC.

The CDR3 sequence is CASSIPTVSYNEQFF. The DNA for the CDR3 is TGTGCCAGTAGTATACCGACAGTTTCCTACAATGAGCAGTTCTTC. The rearrangement uses TRBV19 and TRBJ2-1; possible D gene TRBD1, 5 bases. Germline CDR1 and CDR2: LNHDA and SQIVND (reference sequence). The V end lost 2 bases, the J end lost 1 base, and 9 bases lay between the germline ends. This CDR3 is built from 15 residues.

The chain links TRBV20-1 to TRBJ2-5; perhaps TRBD2 as D (6 bases). This CDR3 is built from 11 residues. Germline V lookup: CDR1 DFQATT, CDR2 SNEGSKA (reference sequence). Trimming stripped 3 bases from V and 7 bases from J, with 9 bases between. CDR3 amino acids: CSARVRGTQYF. CDR3 sequence (DNA): TGCAGTGCTAGGGTGCGGGGGACCCAGTACTTC.

Only one count was recorded for this clone. This CDR3 is CASSLDPGSEAFF. The CDR3 bases are TGCGCCAGCAGCTTGGATCCTGGTTCTGAAGCTTTCTTT. The chain employs TRBV5-1 and TRBJ1-1; unclear D gene. The length of the CDR3 is 13 residues. The germline CDR1 and CDR2 sequences are SGHRS and YFSETQ. Trimming cost V 0 bases and J 6 bases, with 9 bases left between them. Drawing the rest from reference TRBV5-1 and TRBJ1-1, the complete variable domain is KAGVTQTPRYLIKTRGQQVTLSCSPISGHRSVSWYQQTPGQGLQFLFEYFSETQRNKGNFPGRFSGRQFSNSRSEMNVSTLELGDSALYLCASSLDPGSEAFFGQGTRLTVV.

The chain uses TRBV10-3 and TRBJ2-3; unclear D gene. Germline CDR1 ENHRY, CDR2 SYGVKD. Deletions cut 4 bases from V and 0 bases from J, with 8 bases between. CDR3 size: 14 residues. CDR3 in amino acids: CAISVSSSTDTQYF. The DNA for the CDR3 is TGTGCCATCAGTGTTTCTTCTAGCACAGATACGCAGTATTTT.

The CDR3 is CASSRTSGGAGGELFF. For the CDR3, the DNA is TGTGCCAGCAGCCGTACTAGCGGGGGGGCTGGCGGGGAGCTGTTTTTT. This rearrangement joins TRBV7-6 to TRBJ2-2; 13 nucleotides match TRBD2. This CDR3 contains 16 residues. V was pared by 5 bases and J by 7 bases, with 7 bases of the junction left unmatched. Germline assignment: CDR1 SGHVS and CDR2 FNYEAQ.

The chain is built from TRBV11-2 and TRBJ2-5; D may be TRBD2 (5 bases). This CDR3 spans 15 amino acids. With 1 base removed from V and 2 bases from J, the gap between germline ends came to 11 bases. From germline, CDR1 is SGHAT and CDR2 FQNNGV. CDR3 in DNA: TGTGCCAGCAGCTTAGTGAGAGGGAATCAAGAGACCCAGTACTTC. Residues: CASSLVRGNQETQYF. The full variable domain, in which reference TRBV11-2 and TRBJ2-5 provide the parts outside the CDR3, is EAGVAQSPRYKIIEKRQSVAFWCNPISGHATLYWYQQILGQGPKLLIQFQNNGVVDDSQLPKDRFSAERLKGVDSTLKIQPAKLEDSAVYLCASSLVRGNQETQYFGPGTRLLVL.

The CDR3 DNA sequence: TGCGCCAGCAGTATGAGAACCCAAAACACTGAAGCTTTCTTT. It yields the protein CASSMRTQNTEAFF. The rearrangement joins TRBV5-1 to TRBJ1-1; D unresolved. Trimming shortened V by 5 bases and J by 2 bases, and 13 bases separated the two germline ends. CDR1 is SGHRS and CDR2 is YFSETQ in the germline V gene. This CDR3 comprises 14 residues.

The chain carries TRBV13 and TRBJ1-3; D gene uncertain. Germline lookup yields CDR1 PRHDT and CDR2 FYEKMQ (reference sequence). Between the trimmed V and J ends, which lost 6 bases and 0 bases, there was a span of 12 bases. This CDR3 region has 15 residues. The CDR3 region has the DNA TGTGCCAGCAGACCCCCCGGGGTCTCTGGAAACACCATATATTTT. As protein: CASRPPGVSGNTIYF.

The CDR3 sequence: CASSWDSRQPQHF. The CDR3 nucleotides read TGTGCCAGCAGTTGGGACAGTCGCCAGCCCCAGCATTTT. The chain uses TRBV27 and TRBJ1-5; 7 nucleotides agree with TRBD1. V gave up 4 bases and J gave up 7 bases; unmatched junction bases: 4. The CDR3 covers 13 residues. Germline-derived CDR1 and CDR2 are MNHEY and SMNVEV (reference sequence).

The chain carries TRBV4-1 and TRBJ1-2; TRBD1 matches 7 bases. Trimming took 1 base from V and 7 from J; bases not matched to a gene: 3. The germline CDR1 and CDR2 sequences are MGHRA and YSYEKL. The length of the CDR3 is 13 residues. CDR3 in amino acids: CASSQAGGSGYTF. CDR3 DNA sequence: TGCGCCAGCAGCCAAGCAGGGGGATCTGGCTACACCTTC.

This clone was seen a single time. The genes are TRBV5-1 and TRBJ2-3; D gene unclear. Deletions cut 0 bases from V and 2 bases from J, with 7 bases between. In germline, CDR1 is SGHRS, CDR2 YFSETQ. The CDR3 has 14 residues. This CDR3 reads CASSLVQTTDTQYF. DNA of the CDR3: TGCGCCAGCAGCTTGGTCCAGACCACAGATACGCAGTATTTT.

This chain links TRBV11-2 with TRBJ2-1; D may be TRBD1 (6 bases). V dropped 5 bases and J dropped 7 bases, with 18 bases sitting between them. Germline CDR1 and CDR2: SGHAT and FQNNGV. This CDR3 contains 15 residues. Here the CDR3 DNA reads TGTGCCAGCAGCCCAACCTCCCTCCAGGGGAATGAGCAGTTCTTC. The encoded protein is CASSPTSLQGNEQFF.

The chain carries TRBV7-2 and TRBJ1-6; weak D call: TRBD1 (5 bases). The CDR3 covers 14 residues. Trimming removed 5 bases from V and 4 bases from J, with 9 bases in between. Germline loops: CDR1 SGHTA, CDR2 FQGNSA. The CDR3 protein is CASSRGPYNSPLHF. In DNA form, the CDR3 reads TGTGCCAGCAGCCGGGGCCCATATAATTCACCCCTCCACTTT.

The chain employs TRBV5-5 and TRBJ1-2, with TRBD1 as a possible D gene (5 bases). This CDR3 has 13 residues. CDR1 is SGHKS, CDR2 YYEKEE, per germline (reference sequence). The V and J ends lost 0 bases and 8 bases respectively, with 11 bases between them. The CDR3 region has the DNA TGTGCCAGCAGCTTGGACAGGAATACAGGCTACACCTTC. This gives the protein CASSLDRNTGYTF.